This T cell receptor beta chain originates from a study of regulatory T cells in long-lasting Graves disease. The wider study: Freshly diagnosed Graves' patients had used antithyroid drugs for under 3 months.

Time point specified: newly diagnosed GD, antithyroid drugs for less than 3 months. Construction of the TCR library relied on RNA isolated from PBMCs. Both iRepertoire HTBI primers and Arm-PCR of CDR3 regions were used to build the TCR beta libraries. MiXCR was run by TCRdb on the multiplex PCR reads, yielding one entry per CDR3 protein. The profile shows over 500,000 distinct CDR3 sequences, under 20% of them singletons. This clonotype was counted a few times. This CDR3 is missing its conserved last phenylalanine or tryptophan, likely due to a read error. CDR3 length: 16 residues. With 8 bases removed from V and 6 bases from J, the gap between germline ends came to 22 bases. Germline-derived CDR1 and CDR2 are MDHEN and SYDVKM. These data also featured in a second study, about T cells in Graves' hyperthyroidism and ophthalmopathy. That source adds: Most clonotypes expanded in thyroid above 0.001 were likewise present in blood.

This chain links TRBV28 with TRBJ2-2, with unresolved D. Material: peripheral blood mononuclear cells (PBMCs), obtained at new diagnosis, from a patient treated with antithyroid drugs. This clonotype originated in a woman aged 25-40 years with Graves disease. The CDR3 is CASGDYSGGVAGELFL. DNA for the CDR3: TGTGCCAGCGGTGATTACAGTGGTGGTGTGGCCGGGGAGCTGTTTCTT.